This T cell receptor (beta chain) is from a study of control samples from healthy donors and cancer patients. Clones were sequenced by immunoSEQ multiplex PCR, and TCRdb holds only the in-frame ones, with some missing. The repertoire holds approximately 140,000 clones, with about nine tenths as singletons. With 4 bases removed from V and 0 bases from J, the gap between germline ends came to 5 bases. The CDR3 loop spans 13 amino acids. The germline CDR1 and CDR2 sequences are LNHNV and YYDKDF (reference sequence). This clone was seen only once. This clonotype was sampled from a man aged 25-45 years in good health. What was sequenced was blood. This chain connects TRBV15 to TRBJ2-3; D is unresolved. The CDR3 coding sequence is TGTGCCACCAGCATGCGGAGCACAGATACGCAGTATTTT. Its protein is CATSMRSTDTQYF.